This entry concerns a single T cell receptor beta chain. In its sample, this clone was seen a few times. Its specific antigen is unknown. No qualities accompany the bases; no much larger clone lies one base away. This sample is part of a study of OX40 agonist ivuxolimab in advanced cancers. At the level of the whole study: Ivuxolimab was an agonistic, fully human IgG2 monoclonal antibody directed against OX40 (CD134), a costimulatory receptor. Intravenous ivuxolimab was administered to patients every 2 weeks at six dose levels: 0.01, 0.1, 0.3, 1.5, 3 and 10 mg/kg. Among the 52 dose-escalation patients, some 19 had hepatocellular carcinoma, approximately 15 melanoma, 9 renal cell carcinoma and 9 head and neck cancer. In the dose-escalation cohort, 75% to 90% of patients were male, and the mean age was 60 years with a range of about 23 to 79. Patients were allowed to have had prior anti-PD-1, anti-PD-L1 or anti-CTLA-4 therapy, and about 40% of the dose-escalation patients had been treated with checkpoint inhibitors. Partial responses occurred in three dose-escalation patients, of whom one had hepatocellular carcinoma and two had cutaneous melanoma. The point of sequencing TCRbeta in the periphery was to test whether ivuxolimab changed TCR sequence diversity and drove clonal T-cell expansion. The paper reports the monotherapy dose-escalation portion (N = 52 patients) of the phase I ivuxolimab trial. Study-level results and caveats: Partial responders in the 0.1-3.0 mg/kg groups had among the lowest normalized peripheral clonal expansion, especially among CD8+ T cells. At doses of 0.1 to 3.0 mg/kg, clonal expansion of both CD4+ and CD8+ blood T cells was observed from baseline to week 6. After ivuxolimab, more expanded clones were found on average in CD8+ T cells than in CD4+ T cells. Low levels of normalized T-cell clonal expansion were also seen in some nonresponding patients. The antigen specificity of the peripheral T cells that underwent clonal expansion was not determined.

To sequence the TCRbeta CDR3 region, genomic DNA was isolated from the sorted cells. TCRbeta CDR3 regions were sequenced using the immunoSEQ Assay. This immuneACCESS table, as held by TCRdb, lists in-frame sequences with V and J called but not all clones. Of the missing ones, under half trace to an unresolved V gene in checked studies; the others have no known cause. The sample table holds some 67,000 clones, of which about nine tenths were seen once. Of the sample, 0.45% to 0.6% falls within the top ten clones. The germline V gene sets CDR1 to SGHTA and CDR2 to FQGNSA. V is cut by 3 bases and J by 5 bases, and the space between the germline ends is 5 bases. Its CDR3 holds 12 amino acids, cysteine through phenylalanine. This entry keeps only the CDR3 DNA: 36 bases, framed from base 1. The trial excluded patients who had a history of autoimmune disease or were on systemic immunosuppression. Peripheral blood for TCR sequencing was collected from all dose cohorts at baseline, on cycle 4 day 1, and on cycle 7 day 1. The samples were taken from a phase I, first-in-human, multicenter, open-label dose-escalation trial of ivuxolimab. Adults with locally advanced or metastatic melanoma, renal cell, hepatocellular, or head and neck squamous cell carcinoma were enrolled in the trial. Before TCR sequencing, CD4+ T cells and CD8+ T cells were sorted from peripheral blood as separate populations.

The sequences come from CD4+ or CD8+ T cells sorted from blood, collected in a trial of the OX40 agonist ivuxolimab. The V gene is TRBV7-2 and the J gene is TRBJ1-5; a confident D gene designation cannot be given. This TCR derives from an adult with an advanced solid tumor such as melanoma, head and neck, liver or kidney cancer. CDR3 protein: CASSLGYQPQHF. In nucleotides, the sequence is TGTGCCAGCAGCTTGGGTTATCAGCCCCAGCATTTT.